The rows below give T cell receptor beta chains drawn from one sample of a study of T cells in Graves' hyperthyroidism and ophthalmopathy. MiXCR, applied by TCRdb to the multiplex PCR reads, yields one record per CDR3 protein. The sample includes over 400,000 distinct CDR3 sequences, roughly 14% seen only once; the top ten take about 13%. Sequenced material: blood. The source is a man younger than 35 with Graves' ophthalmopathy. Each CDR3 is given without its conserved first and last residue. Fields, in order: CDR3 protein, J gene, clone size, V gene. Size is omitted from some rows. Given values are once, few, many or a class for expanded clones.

CDR3aa: ASGTGNYGYT
j_gene: TRBJ1-2
abundance: many
v_gene: TRBV28

CDR3aa: ATSGAEITDTQY
j_gene: TRBJ2-3
abundance: many
v_gene: TRBV24-1

CDR3aa: ASGLAGWDEQF
j_gene: TRBJ2-1
abundance: many
v_gene: TRBV3-1

CDR3aa: ASSDEILFNQPQH
j_gene: TRBJ1-5
abundance: NA
v_gene: TRBV19

CDR3aa: ASSEGTSGGEQF
j_gene: TRBJ2-1
abundance: many
v_gene: TRBV2

CDR3aa: ASSPTKSSYEQY
j_gene: TRBJ2-7
abundance: few
v_gene: TRBV3-1

CDR3aa: ASSCDREDEKLF
j_gene: TRBJ1-4
abundance: many
v_gene: TRBV5-5

CDR3aa: SVTDRAKNTEAF
j_gene: TRBJ1-1
abundance: NA
v_gene: TRBV29-1

CDR3aa: AISLTGYGYT
j_gene: TRBJ1-2
abundance: NA
v_gene: TRBV10-3

CDR3aa: SARGLYNEQF
j_gene: TRBJ2-1
abundance: many
v_gene: TRBV20-1

CDR3aa: ATSDGGIYQETQY
j_gene: TRBJ2-5
abundance: many
v_gene: TRBV24-1

CDR3aa: ASSFSPLTYEQY
j_gene: TRBJ2-7
abundance: NA
v_gene: TRBV27

CDR3aa: ASSLFAYEQY
j_gene: TRBJ2-7
abundance: few
v_gene: TRBV5-6

CDR3aa: ASSYSRSYSGNTIY
j_gene: TRBJ1-3
abundance: many
v_gene: TRBV6-5

CDR3aa: ASSLYTGELF
j_gene: TRBJ2-2
abundance: many
v_gene: TRBV3-1

CDR3aa: ASRQAGADTQY
j_gene: TRBJ2-3
abundance: many
v_gene: TRBV7-9

CDR3aa: ASRTLAGGNNEQF
j_gene: TRBJ2-1
abundance: many
v_gene: TRBV2

CDR3aa: AGTGISNVETQY
j_gene: TRBJ2-5
abundance: many
v_gene: TRBV20-1

CDR3aa: ASSVVGGEGTDTQY
j_gene: TRBJ2-3
abundance: many
v_gene: TRBV9

CDR3aa: ASSFGDSGYTGGVNSLAF
j_gene: TRBJ1-1
abundance: NA
v_gene: TRBV7-9

CDR3aa: ASSKRGGNTEAF
j_gene: TRBJ1-1
abundance: many
v_gene: TRBV11-2

CDR3aa: ASTLTGEETQY
j_gene: TRBJ2-5
abundance: many
v_gene: TRBV12-3/TRBV12-4

CDR3aa: ASSPPDRGRLSGYT
j_gene: TRBJ1-2
abundance: many
v_gene: TRBV18

CDR3aa: ASMSLTRDTQY
j_gene: TRBJ2-3
abundance: many
v_gene: TRBV6-1

CDR3aa: AITRLAGGNEQF
j_gene: TRBJ2-1
abundance: NA
v_gene: TRBV10-3

CDR3aa: ASSVLSGPQETQY
j_gene: TRBJ2-5
abundance: many
v_gene: TRBV9

CDR3aa: SASPPSGRTYNEQF
j_gene: TRBJ2-1
abundance: NA
v_gene: TRBV20-1

CDR3aa: SAIMGPGGTQY
j_gene: TRBJ2-5
abundance: NA
v_gene: TRBV20-1

CDR3aa: ASSLASSRARYPQTQY
j_gene: TRBJ2-5
abundance: many
v_gene: TRBV11-3

CDR3aa: ASSAGGAYEQY
j_gene: TRBJ2-7
abundance: many
v_gene: TRBV18

CDR3aa: ASSTPDSTDTQY
j_gene: TRBJ2-3
abundance: many
v_gene: TRBV18

CDR3aa: ASSHPISSGELF
j_gene: TRBJ2-2
abundance: NA
v_gene: TRBV4-1

CDR3aa: RAVDLAGGPTYNEQF
j_gene: TRBJ2-1
abundance: NA
v_gene: TRBV20-1

CDR3aa: ASSLGGGWNQPQH
j_gene: TRBJ1-5
abundance: few
v_gene: TRBV12-3/TRBV12-4

CDR3aa: AWSPDNQPQH
j_gene: TRBJ1-5
abundance: NA
v_gene: TRBV30

CDR3aa: ASSVEGQGFTEAF
j_gene: TRBJ1-1
abundance: NA
v_gene: TRBV13

CDR3aa: AWSGGTLDEQF
j_gene: TRBJ2-1
abundance: many
v_gene: TRBV30

CDR3aa: ASARVDYGYT
j_gene: TRBJ1-2
abundance: many
v_gene: TRBV2

CDR3aa: ASSYSIQATYT
j_gene: TRBJ1-2
abundance: many
v_gene: TRBV6-5

CDR3aa: ASSLVGLAQTQY
j_gene: TRBJ2-5
abundance: many
v_gene: TRBV27

CDR3aa: ATSKGSEQY
j_gene: TRBJ2-7
abundance: many
v_gene: TRBV15

CDR3aa: ASRQPGPYNEQF
j_gene: TRBJ2-1
abundance: few
v_gene: TRBV5-4

CDR3aa: ASSYSLRPGTSRDEQY
j_gene: TRBJ2-7
abundance: many
v_gene: TRBV6-2/TRBV6-3

CDR3aa: ASTRARDRGREQF
j_gene: TRBJ2-1
abundance: many
v_gene: TRBV27

CDR3aa: ASGAGRVDQPQH
j_gene: TRBJ1-5
abundance: many
v_gene: TRBV6-2/TRBV6-3

CDR3aa: SAPSASSGNTIY
j_gene: TRBJ1-3
abundance: NA
v_gene: TRBV20-1

CDR3aa: ASSNRAQPQH
j_gene: TRBJ1-5
abundance: NA
v_gene: TRBV7-9

CDR3aa: ATSTQQGRNTGELF
j_gene: TRBJ2-2
abundance: many
v_gene: TRBV24-1

CDR3aa: SAQRETFSYEQY
j_gene: TRBJ2-7
abundance: NA
v_gene: TRBV20-1

CDR3aa: SATGQTNTGELF
j_gene: TRBJ2-2
abundance: many
v_gene: TRBV20-1

CDR3aa: ATTTTAGQGNTGELF
j_gene: TRBJ2-2
abundance: few
v_gene: TRBV6-1

CDR3aa: ASRPTTGVEQY
j_gene: TRBJ2-7
abundance: NA
v_gene: TRBV6-2/TRBV6-3

CDR3aa: ASTHNRGGNNQPQH
j_gene: TRBJ1-5
abundance: NA
v_gene: TRBV19